The 21 T cell receptor beta chains below were found in one sample sequenced in a study of blood T cell repertoires in COVID-19. Sequenced by immunoSEQ multiplex PCR; TCRdb stores in-frame clones only, minus some. The sample holds almost 350,000 clones, 85% to 90% seen once. The specimen sequenced was PBMCs or T cells enriched from blood (not recorded which). The receptors come from a woman aged 25 to 45 who had been exposed to COVID-19.

V usage is TRBV3-1 (or the pseudogene TRBV3-2) and J usage is TRBJ2-1; 13 bases agree with TRBD2. In germline, CDR1 is LGHDT, CDR2 YNNKEL (reference sequence). The CDR3 totals 17 residues. V shed 5 bases and J 3 bases; nucleotides not matched to a gene: 7. The CDR3, as DNA: TGTGCCAGCAGCATCGGACTAGCGGGAGAACTCTACAATGAGCAGTTCTTC. Amino acid sequence: CASSIGLAGELYNEQFF.

The count of this clone is one. The chain combines TRBV29-1 with TRBJ2-7; 7 bases fit TRBD2. V shed 1 base and J 6 bases; nucleotides not matched to a gene: 6. This CDR3 is built from 13 residues. Germline CDR1 and CDR2: SQVTM and ANQGSEA. The CDR3 nucleotides are TGCAGCGTTGAAGCGGGCGGGGGTCTCGAGCAGTACTTC. It specifies CSVEAGGGLEQYF.

The chain links TRBV12-5 to TRBJ2-7; 9 nucleotides agree with TRBD1. With V trimmed by 0 bases and J by 5 bases, 8 bases remained unmatched. Germline assignment: CDR1 LGHNT and CDR2 FRNRAP. The CDR3 has 16 residues. CDR3 region: CASGLVLGQGGHEQYF. The CDR3 DNA reads TGTGCTAGTGGTTTGGTACTGGGACAGGGTGGCCACGAGCAGTACTTC.

The chain combines TRBV27 with TRBJ2-1; D not resolved. The ends were cut back, 11 bases at V and 0 bases at J, with 8 bases in the middle. Looked up from germline, CDR1 is MNHEY and CDR2 is SMNVEV (reference sequence). The CDR3 runs 12 residues. DNA of the CDR3: TGTGCCGTCGCGAGCTCCTACAATGAGCAGTTCTTC. Residues: CAVASSYNEQFF.

The V and J genes are TRBV18 and TRBJ1-2, with TRBD1 matching over 7 bases. The CDR3 loop spans 13 amino acids. V dropped 5 bases and J dropped 5; count of bases not matched to a gene: 5. The germline V gene encodes CDR1 KGHSH and CDR2 LQKENI. The CDR3 here is CASSTGTAYGYTF. The CDR3 nucleotides are TGTGCCAGCTCAACGGGGACAGCATATGGCTACACCTTC.

The rearrangement links TRBV9 to TRBJ2-1, with a possible D match to TRBD2 (5 bases). Per germline, CDR1 SGDLS and CDR2 YYNGEE. The ends were cut back, 4 bases at V and 2 bases at J, with 13 bases in the middle. CDR3 length: 15 amino acids. The CDR3 sequence is CASSPEGPAYNEQFF. DNA for the CDR3: TGTGCCAGCAGCCCCGAGGGCCCGGCCTACAATGAGCAGTTCTTC.

The V gene is TRBV15, the J gene TRBJ1-6; weak D call: TRBD1 (5 bases). Germline values: CDR1 LNHNV, CDR2 YYDKDF (reference sequence). This CDR3 is 12 amino acids long. V dropped 8 bases and J dropped 9 bases, with 11 bases sitting between them. The DNA of the CDR3 is TGTGCCACCGGACACCCTCTTTCACCCCTCCACTTT. Protein: CATGHPLSPLHF.

This clone was seen once. The chain has TRBV28 and TRBJ2-7, with D unclear. Germline V gene lookup returns CDR1 MDHEN and CDR2 SYDVKM. V was clipped by 4 bases and J by 5 bases, with 9 bases between them. The length of the CDR3 is 12 residues. CDR3 bases: TGTGCCAGCAGTTACTACGCCCACGAGCAGTACTTC. Its protein is CASSYYAHEQYF.

This clone was seen more than once but under ten times. This sample includes further DNA sequences coding for the same CDR3. The J gene is TRBJ2-1, the V gene TRBV5-1; D is unclear. The CDR3 is 12 residues long. Germline loops: CDR1 SGHRS, CDR2 YFSETQ. Trimming took off 0 bases at V and 6 bases at J, with 4 bases between the two ends. The CDR3 is CASSLAGNEQFF. The CDR3 nucleotides read TGCGCCAGCAGCTTGGCAGGCAATGAGCAGTTCTTC.

The rearrangement links TRBV15 to TRBJ2-7; 7 bases agree with TRBD2. This CDR3 has 15 residues. CDR1 and CDR2 (germline): LNHNV, YYDKDF (reference sequence). J lost 3 bases, V lost 3 bases, and 8 bases had no gene match. The CDR3 region is CATSRDLAVGYEQYF. The CDR3, as DNA: TGTGCCACCAGCAGGGATCTAGCGGTAGGCTACGAGCAGTACTTC.

The V gene is TRBV2, the J gene TRBJ1-5, with a weak D call TRBD1 (5 bases). Per germline, CDR1 SNHLY and CDR2 FYNNEI. V lost 6 bases, J lost 2 bases, and 14 bases lay in between. This CDR3 has 15 residues. The CDR3 here is CASRPQGIGNQPQHF. The CDR3 nucleotides read TGTGCCAGCAGACCGCAGGGAATCGGCAATCAGCCCCAGCATTTT.

The rearrangement uses TRBV2 and TRBJ2-1, with 11 bases identical to TRBD2. CDR3 length: 15 amino acids. Germline CDR1 SNHLY, CDR2 FYNNEI. The trim removed 6 bases at V and 9 bases at J, leaving 10 bases unmatched. The CDR3 nucleotides read TGTGCCAGCAGCGCCTTGGTAGCGGGAGGGAGTGAGCAGTTCTTC. Translation: CASSALVAGGSEQFF.

The chain combines TRBV5-4 with TRBJ2-5, with 10 bases lining up with TRBD2. The CDR3 extends over 18 amino acids. CDR1 is SGHNT and CDR2 is YYREEE in the germline V gene (reference sequence). V was clipped by 0 bases and J by 5 bases; unmatched bases: 13. CDR3 protein: CASSLAGLAGVSGETQYF. The DNA of the CDR3 is TGTGCCAGCAGCTTGGCCGGGCTAGCGGGAGTCAGTGGGGAGACCCAGTACTTC.

About this clone itself: The sample carries other DNA sequences with the same CDR3. The chain combines TRBV12-3 or TRBV12-4 with TRBJ1-2; no reliable D call. V was clipped by 1 base and J by 4 bases, with 7 bases between them. The CDR3 length is 13 residues. The CDR3 bases are TGTGCCAGCAGTTTAGGAGGGTCCTATGGCTACACCTTC. This encodes CASSLGGSYGYTF.

The rearrangement links TRBV2 to TRBJ1-2; the match to TRBD1 covers 8 bases. The germline V gene has CDR1 SNHLY and CDR2 FYNNEI. The CDR3 contains 14 residues. V lost 7 bases, J lost 6 bases, and 10 bases stayed unmatched. Here the CDR3 reads CASTLRTGSNGYTF. In DNA form, the CDR3 reads TGTGCCAGCACCCTGCGGACAGGGTCGAATGGCTACACCTTC.

CDR3: CSARELGGYTF. CDR3 DNA sequence: TGCAGTGCTAGAGAACTAGGGGGCTACACCTTC. The chain employs TRBV20-1 and TRBJ1-2; D ambiguous. Germline lookup yields CDR1 DFQATT and CDR2 SNEGSKA (reference sequence). The CDR3 consists of 11 residues. The V end was cut by 0 bases, the J end by 8 bases, with 7 bases between.

V gene TRBV3-1 (or the pseudogene TRBV3-2) combines with J gene TRBJ1-6; TRBD1 matches at 7 bases. Germline CDR1 reads LGHDT; CDR2 reads YNNKEL (reference sequence). The CDR3 covers 15 residues. V shed 1 base, J shed 5 bases, and the junction held 2 bases outside the gene matches. The CDR3 DNA reads TGTGCCAGCAGCCAAGTGGGACAGAATAATTCACCCCTCCACTTT. It yields the protein CASSQVGQNNSPLHF.

This clone came up a few times. This chain uses TRBV18 with TRBJ1-1; no clear D gene. Germline CDR1 KGHSH, CDR2 LQKENI. The CDR3 length is 13 residues. V lost 2 bases and J 3 bases, leaving 7 bases between the germline ends. CDR3 coding DNA: TGTGCCAGCTCACCATTCCGGGACACTGAAGCTTTCTTT. Amino acids: CASSPFRDTEAFF.

The chain couples TRBV18 to TRBJ1-5, with 7 bases fitting TRBD1. J gave up 4 bases and V 4 bases, and 7 bases lay outside the gene matches. Germline V gene data show CDR1 as KGHSH and CDR2 as LQKENI. The CDR3 is 15 residues long. The DNA of the CDR3 is TGTGCCAGCTCACAAACCGGACAGGTAAATCAGCCCCAGCATTTT. Translating it yields CASSQTGQVNQPQHF. The whole variable domain, remainder taken from reference TRBV18 and TRBJ1-5, is NAGVMQNPRHLVRRRGQEARLRCSPMKGHSHVYWYRQLPEEGLKFMVYLQKENIIDESGMPKERFSAEFPKEGPSILRIQQVVRGDSAAYFCASSQTGQVNQPQHFGDGTRLSIL.

The genes are TRBV12-3 or TRBV12-4 and TRBJ1-5, with 8 bases aligning to TRBD1. Germline trimming cut 5 bases from V and 6 bases from J; bases unmatched to any gene: 3. This CDR3 is 13 amino acids long. The CDR3 spells CASSGQGGQPQHF. The CDR3 nucleotides read TGTGCCAGCAGTGGACAGGGTGGTCAGCCCCAGCATTTT.

The rearrangement joins TRBV5-1 to TRBJ1-4; tentatively, D is TRBD1 (6 bases). With 4 bases removed from V and 4 bases from J, the gap between germline ends came to 14 bases. The CDR3 is 15 residues long. Looked up from germline, CDR1 is SGHRS and CDR2 is YFSETQ. This CDR3 is CASSDLGGNNEKLFF. The CDR3 DNA reads as TGCGCCAGCAGCGACTTAGGGGGTAATAATGAAAAACTGTTTTTT.